This TCR beta chain was identified during a study of T cell responses to AZD1222 COVID-19 vaccine. Overall study results and limits: Repertoires were obtained only post-peak T cell response. Variant regions that are unmutated are reportedly the target of nearly half of spike-specific TCRs. Clonal diversity was possibly underestimated, and white British individuals and females predominated among donors.

Method: immunoSEQ multiplex PCR; TCRdb's copy keeps in-frame clones and lacks some. The table includes 68,000 or so clones, 60% to 85% detected once. The CDR3 has 17 amino acids. The J segment lost 1 base and the V segment lost 0 bases, leaving 6 bases of the junction unmatched. From germline, CDR1 is SGHNT and CDR2 YENEEA. A remark on this clone: What it recognizes is unknown.

The TCR was taken from an adult in good health. The chain uses TRBV11-3 and TRBJ2-1; 7 bases are a match to TRBD1. The sequenced sample was peripheral blood, obtained on day 0 of AZD1222 vaccination. The CDR3: CASSLELTGESYNEQFF. CDR3 sequence (DNA): TGTGCCAGCAGCTTAGAACTAACAGGGGAGTCCTACAATGAGCAGTTCTTC.